This T cell receptor (beta chain) was sequenced in a study of shared clonotypes between healthy human individuals. As for the study in general: The study drew on a couple of women and a few men aged 18 to 49 as donors.

The CDR3 is made up of 17 amino acids. Germline V gene lookup returns CDR1 MRHNA and CDR2 SNTAGT. The V segment lost 0 bases and the J segment 5 bases; nucleotides outside the gene matches: 7. A few counts support this clone. The antigen remains undetermined. The data were produced by immunoSEQ multiplex PCR, yet TCRdb's version contains in-frame clones alone and is incomplete. This repertoire shows hundreds of thousands of clones, roughly 72% found once; its top ten account for around 1.8%. Findings and caveats of the study: Across subsets, estimated richness was generally greater for naive than for memory populations.

Material: memory CD4+ T cells sorted from blood. Subset noted: CD45RA-negative fraction. The clonotype originates from a woman aged 30 to 39 in good health. This chain links TRBV6-4 with TRBJ2-2; 9 bases match TRBD1. The CDR3 is CASSDSKEQGATGELFF. The DNA of the CDR3 is TGTGCCAGCAGTGACTCGAAGGAACAGGGGGCGACCGGGGAGCTGTTTTTT.